Each of the 15 T cell receptor beta chains below was sequenced from the same sample in a study of T cell responses to AZD1222 COVID-19 vaccine. Sequencing used immunoSEQ multiplex PCR; TCRdb keeps in-frame clones, though not all of them. In the table there are 110,000 to 150,000 clones, about 92% of which are singletons. The input for sequencing was peripheral blood, taken on day 0 of AZD1222 vaccination. These TCRs come from an adult in good health.

This rearrangement joins TRBV28 to TRBJ1-2; 8 bases line up with TRBD1. The CDR3 sequence is 15 residues long. After removal of 2 bases from V and 8 bases from J, the junction contained 10 bases not matched to a gene. Germline values: CDR1 MDHEN, CDR2 SYDVKM. CDR3 residues: CASSLPGTGREGYTF. The CDR3 nucleotides read TGTGCCAGCAGTTTACCTGGGACAGGCAGGGAGGGCTACACCTTC.

V usage is TRBV29-1 and J usage is TRBJ1-1; 10 nucleotides line up with TRBD1. Losses at the gene ends were 7 bases for V and 4 bases for J; bases not matched to a gene: 6. The germline gives CDR1 SQVTM, CDR2 ANQGSEA. The CDR3 spans 13 residues. The CDR3 protein is CSGGQGVFTEAFF. CDR3 coding DNA: TGCAGCGGAGGACAGGGGGTCTTCACTGAAGCTTTCTTT.

The gene calls are TRBV30 and TRBJ1-2; D is ambiguous. This CDR3 is built from 15 residues. V lost 2 bases and J 7 bases, leaving 20 bases between the germline ends. Germline CDR1 reads GTSNPN; CDR2 reads SVGIG (reference sequence). The CDR3 is CAWSSGGLSEGGYTF. The DNA of the CDR3 is TGTGCCTGGAGTTCCGGCGGGCTGTCGGAGGGTGGCTACACCTTC. Full variable domain (missing parts from reference TRBV30 and TRBJ1-2): SQTIHQWPATLVQPVGSPLSLECTVEGTSNPNLYWYRQAAGRGLQLLFYSVGIGQISSEVPQNLSASRPQDRQFILSSKKLLLSDSGFYLCAWSSGGLSEGGYTFGSGTRLTVV.

This chain joins TRBV4-1 and TRBJ2-3; D gene uncertain. This CDR3 is 16 amino acids long. Trimming took 0 bases from V and 2 from J, leaving 12 bases between them. Germline loops: CDR1 MGHRA, CDR2 YSYEKL. In nucleotides, the CDR3 is TGCGCCAGCAGCCAAGAAATGTCAGATTACACAGATACGCAGTATTTT. It is translated as CASSQEMSDYTDTQYF.

This clone was seen just once. The rearrangement links TRBV5-1 to TRBJ1-2; D might be TRBD1 (5 bases). The germline CDR1 and CDR2 sequences are SGHRS and YFSETQ. The CDR3 loop spans 13 amino acids. The V end was cut by 5 bases, the J end by 3 bases, with 11 bases between. DNA for the CDR3: TGCGCCAGCAGACTAGACAGAGACTATGGCTACACCTTC. Protein sequence: CASRLDRDYGYTF.

The rearrangement uses TRBV4-3 and TRBJ1-1, with D possibly being TRBD1 (6 bases). V dropped 3 bases and J dropped 4 bases, with 15 bases sitting between them. The germline CDR1 and CDR2 sequences are LGHNA and YSLEER. The CDR3 is 15 residues long. DNA for the CDR3: TGCGCCAGCAGCCACGGGATGGAAGGGGGCACTGAAGCTTTCTTT. This sequence encodes CASSHGMEGGTEAFF.

This rearrangement joins TRBV5-1 to TRBJ1-2; a weak D match, TRBD1 (5 bases). CDR1 is SGHRS and CDR2 is YFSETQ in the germline V gene. V was shortened by 4 bases and J by 7 bases, with 23 bases between the two germline ends. The CDR3 has 16 amino acids. The CDR3 here is CASSILSGTGIGGYTF. The DNA of the CDR3 is TGCGCCAGCAGCATACTATCCGGGACGGGTATTGGTGGCTACACCTTC.

In nucleotides, the CDR3 is TGCAGTGCTAGTAGGGGTTTCGAGTCCGGGGTAGAGACCCAGTACTTC. This encodes CSASRGFESGVETQYF. The chain employs TRBV20-1 and TRBJ2-5; D assignment may be TRBD1 or TRBD2 (5 bases each). This CDR3 is 16 amino acids long. Germline V lookup: CDR1 DFQATT, CDR2 SNEGSKA (reference sequence). The V gene lost 3 bases and the J gene lost 4 bases, with 21 bases spanning the gap.

The chain couples TRBV9 to TRBJ2-4, with no clear D. Germline V gene sequence: CDR1 SGDLS, CDR2 YYNGEE. The CDR3 consists of 14 residues. The germline V and J ends were trimmed by 0 bases and 3 bases, with 7 bases remaining between them. The CDR3 region has the DNA TGTGCCAGCAGCGTAGGAGAATTCAAAAACATTCAGTACTTC. Amino acids: CASSVGEFKNIQYF.

This chain joins TRBV7-9 and TRBJ2-1, with D unresolved. CDR1 is SEHNR, CDR2 FQNEAQ, per germline (reference sequence). Trimming left V 6 bases short and J 5 bases short, with 8 bases between. The CDR3 runs 12 residues. The CDR3 protein is CASRVKNNEQFF. The CDR3 bases are TGTGCCAGCAGAGTTAAAAACAATGAGCAGTTCTTC. The full variable domain, completed using reference TRBV7-9 and TRBJ2-1, is DTGVSQNPRHKITKRGQNVTFRCDPISEHNRLYWYRQTLGQGPEFLTYFQNEAQLEKSRLLSDRFSAERPKGSFSTLEIQRTEQGDSAMYLCASRVKNNEQFFGPGTRLTVL.

The chain recombines TRBV11-2 with TRBJ1-4; D unresolved. CDR1 SGHAT and CDR2 FQNNGV come from the germline V gene. The V gene lost 5 bases and the J gene lost 8 bases, with 12 bases spanning the gap. The CDR3 contains 13 residues. The CDR3 reads CASSRTIKEKLFF. DNA for the CDR3: TGTGCCAGCAGCCGAACAATAAAAGAAAAACTGTTTTTT.

In its sample, this clone was seen once. The V gene is TRBV19, the J gene TRBJ1-5, with D tentatively TRBD1 (5 bases). There are 16 residues in the CDR3. V was pared by 3 bases and J by 1 base, with 13 bases between. From germline, CDR1 is LNHDA and CDR2 SQIVND (reference sequence). The CDR3 loop reads CASSIDGTFSNQPQHF. The CDR3, as DNA: TGTGCCAGTAGTATCGATGGGACGTTCAGCAATCAGCCCCAGCATTTT.

The chain combines TRBV7-8 with TRBJ1-2; no definite D call. Germline CDR1 is SGHVS and CDR2 is FQNEAQ. The CDR3 length is 15 residues. The V and J ends lost 4 bases and 0 bases respectively, with 12 bases between them. The CDR3 loop is CASSSSAVSNYGYTF. The CDR3 coding sequence is TGTGCCAGCAGCTCCTCCGCCGTATCTAACTATGGCTACACCTTC. The whole variable domain, remainder taken from reference TRBV7-8 and TRBJ1-2, is GAGVSQSPRYKVAKRGQDVALRCDPISGHVSLFWYQQALGQGPEFLTYFQNEAQLDKSGLPSDRFFAERPEGSVSTLKIQRTQQEDSAVYLCASSSSAVSNYGYTFGSGTRLTVV.

The genes are TRBV6-5 and TRBJ1-2; TRBD1 matches at 8 bases. J was trimmed by 12 bases and V by 2 bases; bases with no gene match: 5. CDR3 length: 12 amino acids. Germline V gives CDR1 MNHEY, CDR2 SVGAGI. The chain's CDR3 is CASSYGRTGNTF. The CDR3, as DNA: TGTGCCAGCAGTTACGGTAGGACAGGGAACACCTTC.

The J gene is TRBJ2-2, the V gene TRBV7-9, with 9 bases identical to TRBD1. The V and J ends lost 4 bases and 0 bases, in that order; junction bases with no gene match: 12. Germline assignment: CDR1 SEHNR and CDR2 FQNEAQ (reference sequence). The length of the CDR3 is 19 residues. CDR3 sequence: CASSSTGTGPSPNTGELFF. CDR3 sequence (DNA): TGTGCCAGCAGCTCAACCGGGACAGGGCCCTCCCCGAACACCGGGGAGCTGTTTTTT.